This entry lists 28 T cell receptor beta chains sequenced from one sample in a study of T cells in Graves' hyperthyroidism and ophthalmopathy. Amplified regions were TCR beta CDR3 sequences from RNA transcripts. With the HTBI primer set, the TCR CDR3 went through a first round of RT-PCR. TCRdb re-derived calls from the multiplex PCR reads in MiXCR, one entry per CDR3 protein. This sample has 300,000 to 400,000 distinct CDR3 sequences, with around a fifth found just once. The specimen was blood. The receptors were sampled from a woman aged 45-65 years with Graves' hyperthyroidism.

The CDR3 here is CSGRAGGPGTDTQYF. The CDR3 region has the DNA TGCAGTGGACGGGCGGGAGGGCCGGGAACAGATACGCAGTATTTT. V gene TRBV20-1 combines with J gene TRBJ2-3; 9 positions agree with TRBD2. Germline V CDR1 and CDR2: DFQATT, SNEGSKA (reference sequence). The ends lost 7 bases at V and 3 bases at J; junction bases unmatched: 11. The CDR3 is 15 amino acids.

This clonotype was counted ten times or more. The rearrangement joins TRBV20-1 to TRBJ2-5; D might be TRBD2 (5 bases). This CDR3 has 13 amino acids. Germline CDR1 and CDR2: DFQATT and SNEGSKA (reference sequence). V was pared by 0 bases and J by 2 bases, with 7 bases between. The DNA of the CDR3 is TGCAGTGCTAGAGATCGCGGGCAAGAGACCCAGTACTTC. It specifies CSARDRGQETQYF.

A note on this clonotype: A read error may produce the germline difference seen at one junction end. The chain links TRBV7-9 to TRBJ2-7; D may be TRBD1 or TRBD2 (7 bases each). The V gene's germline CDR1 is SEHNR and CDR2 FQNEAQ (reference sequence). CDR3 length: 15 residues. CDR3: CASSPFAGGEYGQYF. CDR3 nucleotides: TGTGCCAGCAGCCCCTTTGCAGGGGGGGAGTACGGGCAGTACTTC. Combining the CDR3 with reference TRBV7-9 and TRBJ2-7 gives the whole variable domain DTGVSQNPRHKITKRGQNVTFRCDPISEHNRLYWYRQTLGQGPEFLTYFQNEAQLEKSRLLSDRFSAERPKGSFSTLEIQRTEQGDSAMYLCASSPFAGGEYGQYFGPGTRLTVT.

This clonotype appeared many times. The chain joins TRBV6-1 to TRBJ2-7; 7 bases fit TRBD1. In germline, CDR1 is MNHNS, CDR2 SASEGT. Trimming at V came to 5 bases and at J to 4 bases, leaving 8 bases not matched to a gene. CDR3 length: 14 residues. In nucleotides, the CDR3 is TGTGCCAGCAGTCTCGACAGGGTTAGTTACGAGCAGTACTTC. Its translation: CASSLDRVSYEQYF.

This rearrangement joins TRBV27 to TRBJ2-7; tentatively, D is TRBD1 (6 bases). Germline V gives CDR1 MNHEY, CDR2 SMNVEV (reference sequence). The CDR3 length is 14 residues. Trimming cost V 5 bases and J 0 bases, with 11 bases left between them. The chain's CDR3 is CASSTRTASYEQYF. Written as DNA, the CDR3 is TGTGCCAGCAGTACTCGGACAGCCTCCTACGAGCAGTACTTC.

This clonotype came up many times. DNA of the CDR3: TGTGCCAGCAGCCCCAGGAACAGCCTGAACACTGAAGCTTTCTTT. As protein: CASSPRNSLNTEAFF. This chain links TRBV11-2 with TRBJ1-1; no definite D call. The CDR3 runs to 15 residues. CDR1 is SGHAT and CDR2 is FQNNGV in the germline V gene. Trimming removed 5 bases at V and 0 bases at J, with 13 bases between.

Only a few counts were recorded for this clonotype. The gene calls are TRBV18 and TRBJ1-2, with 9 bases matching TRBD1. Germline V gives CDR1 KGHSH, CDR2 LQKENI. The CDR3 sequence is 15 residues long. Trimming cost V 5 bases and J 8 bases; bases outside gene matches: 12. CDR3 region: CASSLSRDRAPGYTF. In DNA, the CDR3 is TGTGCCAGCTCATTGAGCCGGGACAGGGCCCCCGGCTACACCTTC. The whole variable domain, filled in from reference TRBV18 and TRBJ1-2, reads NAGVMQNPRHLVRRRGQEARLRCSPMKGHSHVYWYRQLPEEGLKFMVYLQKENIIDESGMPKERFSAEFPKEGPSILRIQQVVRGDSAAYFCASSLSRDRAPGYTFGSGTRLTVV.

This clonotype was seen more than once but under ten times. The CDR3 spells CASSELVSSYNEQFF. CDR3 DNA sequence: TGTGCCAGCAGTGAATTAGTGAGCTCCTACAATGAGCAGTTCTTC. The rearrangement joins TRBV6-1 to TRBJ2-1; D is unclear. Germline CDR1 is MNHNS and CDR2 is SASEGT. The CDR3 runs to 15 residues. V lost 2 bases to trimming and J lost 0 bases, with 8 bases between them.

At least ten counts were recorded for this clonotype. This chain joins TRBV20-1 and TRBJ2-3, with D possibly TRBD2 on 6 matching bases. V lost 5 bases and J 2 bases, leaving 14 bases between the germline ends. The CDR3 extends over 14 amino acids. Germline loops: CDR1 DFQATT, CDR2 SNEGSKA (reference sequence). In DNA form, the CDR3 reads TGCAGTGCTCGAAGCGGGCCTCACACAGATACGCAGTATTTT. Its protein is CSARSGPHTDTQYF.

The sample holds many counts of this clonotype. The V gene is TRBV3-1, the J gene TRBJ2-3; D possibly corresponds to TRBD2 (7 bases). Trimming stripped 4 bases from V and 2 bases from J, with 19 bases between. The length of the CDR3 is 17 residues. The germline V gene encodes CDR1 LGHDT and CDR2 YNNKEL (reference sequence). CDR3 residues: CASSRRAGAFNTDTQYF. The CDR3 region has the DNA TGTGCCAGCAGCCGACGGGCGGGGGCCTTTAACACAGATACGCAGTATTTT.

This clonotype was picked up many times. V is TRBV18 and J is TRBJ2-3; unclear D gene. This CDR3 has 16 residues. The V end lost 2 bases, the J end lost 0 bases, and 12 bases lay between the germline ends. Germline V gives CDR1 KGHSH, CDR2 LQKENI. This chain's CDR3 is CASSPRKLASTDTQYF. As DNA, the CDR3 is TGTGCCAGCTCACCAAGGAAGTTGGCTAGCACAGATACGCAGTATTTT.

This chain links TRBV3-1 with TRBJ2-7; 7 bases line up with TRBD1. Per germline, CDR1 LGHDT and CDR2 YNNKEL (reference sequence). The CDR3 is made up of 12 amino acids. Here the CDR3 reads CATGDQGYEQYF. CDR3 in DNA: TGTGCTACAGGGGACCAAGGGTACGAGCAGTACTTC.

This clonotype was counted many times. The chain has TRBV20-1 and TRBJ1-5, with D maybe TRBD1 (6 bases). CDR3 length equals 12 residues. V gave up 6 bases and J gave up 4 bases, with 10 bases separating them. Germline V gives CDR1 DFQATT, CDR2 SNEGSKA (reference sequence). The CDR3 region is CSAGTSNQPQHF. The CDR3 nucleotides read TGCAGTGCCGGGACATCAAATCAGCCCCAGCATTTT.

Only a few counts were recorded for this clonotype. The CDR3 sequence: CASRWTGPEKLFF. In nucleotides, the CDR3 is TGTGCCAGCAGGTGGACGGGGCCAGAAAAACTGTTTTTT. The chain employs TRBV6-1 and TRBJ1-4; tentative D call: TRBD1 (5 bases). This CDR3 region has 13 residues. Germline V CDR1 and CDR2: MNHNS, SASEGT. V gave up 6 bases and J gave up 8 bases, with 13 bases separating them.

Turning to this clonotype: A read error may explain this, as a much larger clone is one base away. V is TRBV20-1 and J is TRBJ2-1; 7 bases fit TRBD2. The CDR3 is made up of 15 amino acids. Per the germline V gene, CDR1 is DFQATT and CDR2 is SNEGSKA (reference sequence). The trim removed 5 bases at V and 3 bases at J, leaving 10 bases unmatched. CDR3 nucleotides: TGCAGTGCTGGCCCAGGAGCGGGGCTCTACAATGAGCAGTTCTTC. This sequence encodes CSAGPGAGLYNEQFF.

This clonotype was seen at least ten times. The CDR3: CASSRGSERFYGYTF. The CDR3 region has the DNA TGCGCCAGCAGCCGCGGGTCGGAGCGGTTCTATGGCTACACCTTC. This chain joins TRBV5-1 and TRBJ1-2; D call uncertain. The V end lost 4 bases, the J end lost 4 bases, and 17 bases lay between the germline ends. The CDR3 consists of 15 residues. The germline V gene has CDR1 SGHRS and CDR2 YFSETQ.

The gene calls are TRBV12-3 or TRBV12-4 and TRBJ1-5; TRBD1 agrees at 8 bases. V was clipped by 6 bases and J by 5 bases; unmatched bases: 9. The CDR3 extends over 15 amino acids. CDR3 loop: CASRKTGEFDQPQHF. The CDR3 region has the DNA TGTGCCAGCAGGAAGACAGGGGAATTCGATCAGCCCCAGCATTTT.

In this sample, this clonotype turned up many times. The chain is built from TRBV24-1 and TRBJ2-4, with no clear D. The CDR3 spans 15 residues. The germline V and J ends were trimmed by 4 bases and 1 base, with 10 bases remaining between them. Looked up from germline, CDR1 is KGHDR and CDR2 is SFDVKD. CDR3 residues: CATSEYNGAKNIQYF. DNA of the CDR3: TGTGCCACCAGTGAGTATAATGGGGCCAAAAACATTCAGTACTTC.

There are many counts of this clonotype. The CDR3 DNA reads TGTGCCAGCATTTTGACAGGCCCTAATTCACCCCTCCACTTT. Translated, it gives CASILTGPNSPLHF. V and J are TRBV6-1 and TRBJ1-6; possibly TRBD1 for D (6 bases). Trimming stripped 7 bases from V and 6 bases from J, with 13 bases between. The CDR3 has 14 amino acids. CDR1 is MNHNS, CDR2 SASEGT, per germline.

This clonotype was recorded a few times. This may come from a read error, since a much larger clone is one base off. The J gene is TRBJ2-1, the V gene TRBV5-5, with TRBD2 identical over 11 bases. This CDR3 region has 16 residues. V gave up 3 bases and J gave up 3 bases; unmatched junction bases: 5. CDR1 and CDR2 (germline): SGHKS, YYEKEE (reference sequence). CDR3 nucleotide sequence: TGTGCCAGCAGCTCGCTGACTAGCGGGGTCTACAATGAGCAGTTCTTC. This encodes CASSSLTSGVYNEQFF.

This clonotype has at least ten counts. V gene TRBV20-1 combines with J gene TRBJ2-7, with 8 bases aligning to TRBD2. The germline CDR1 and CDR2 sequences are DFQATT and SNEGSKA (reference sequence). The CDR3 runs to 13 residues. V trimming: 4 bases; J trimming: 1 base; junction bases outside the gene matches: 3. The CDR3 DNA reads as TGCAGTGCTATCGGGGGGGGATCCTACGAGCAGTACTTC. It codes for CSAIGGGSYEQYF.

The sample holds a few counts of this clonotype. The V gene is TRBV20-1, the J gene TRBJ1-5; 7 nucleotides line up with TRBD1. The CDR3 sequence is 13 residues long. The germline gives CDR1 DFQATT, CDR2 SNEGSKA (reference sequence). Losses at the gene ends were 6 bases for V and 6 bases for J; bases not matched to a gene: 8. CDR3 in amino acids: CSARGTGGQPQHF. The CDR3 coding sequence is TGCAGTGCCAGGGGGACTGGAGGTCAGCCCCAGCATTTT.

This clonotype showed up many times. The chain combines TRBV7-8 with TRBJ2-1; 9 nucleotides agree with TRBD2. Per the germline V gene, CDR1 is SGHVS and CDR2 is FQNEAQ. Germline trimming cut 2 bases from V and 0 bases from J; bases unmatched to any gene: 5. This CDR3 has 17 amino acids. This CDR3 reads CASSLWGSGSSYNEQFF. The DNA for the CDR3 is TGTGCCAGCAGCTTATGGGGTAGCGGGAGCTCCTACAATGAGCAGTTCTTC.

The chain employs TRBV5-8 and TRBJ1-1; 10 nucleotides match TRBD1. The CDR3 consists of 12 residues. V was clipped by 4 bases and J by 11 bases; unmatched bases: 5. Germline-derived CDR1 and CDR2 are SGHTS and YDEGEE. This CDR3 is CASSATGGAAFF. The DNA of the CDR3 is TGTGCCAGCAGCGCGACAGGGGGCGCGGCTTTCTTT.

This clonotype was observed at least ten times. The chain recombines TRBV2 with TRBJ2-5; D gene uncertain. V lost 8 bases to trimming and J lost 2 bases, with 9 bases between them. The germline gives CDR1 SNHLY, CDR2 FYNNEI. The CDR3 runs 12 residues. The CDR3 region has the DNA TGTGCCAGCTCACGGATACAAGAGACCCAGTACTTC. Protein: CASSRIQETQYF.

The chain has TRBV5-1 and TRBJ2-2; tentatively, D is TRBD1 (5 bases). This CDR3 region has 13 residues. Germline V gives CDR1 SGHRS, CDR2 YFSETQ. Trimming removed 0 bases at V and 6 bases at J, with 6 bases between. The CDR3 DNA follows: TGCGCCAGCAGCTTGGCAGGGCCCGGGGAGCTGTTTTTT. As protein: CASSLAGPGELFF.

CDR3 coding DNA: TGTGCCAGCAGCCGGACAGCCTCTAACTATGGCTACACCTTC. Its translation: CASSRTASNYGYTF. The J gene is TRBJ1-2, the V gene TRBV14, with a tentative D call TRBD1 (6 bases). This CDR3 has 14 amino acids. The ends were cut back, 4 bases at V and 0 bases at J, with 9 bases in the middle. Germline V gene data show CDR1 as SGHDN and CDR2 as FVKESK.

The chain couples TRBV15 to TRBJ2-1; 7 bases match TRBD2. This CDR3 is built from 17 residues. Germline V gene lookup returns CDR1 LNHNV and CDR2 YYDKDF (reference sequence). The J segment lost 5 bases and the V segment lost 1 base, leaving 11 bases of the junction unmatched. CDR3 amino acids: CATSRGLTGLLNNEQFF. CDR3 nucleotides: TGTGCCACCAGCAGAGGTTTGACGGGACTACTTAACAATGAGCAGTTCTTC.